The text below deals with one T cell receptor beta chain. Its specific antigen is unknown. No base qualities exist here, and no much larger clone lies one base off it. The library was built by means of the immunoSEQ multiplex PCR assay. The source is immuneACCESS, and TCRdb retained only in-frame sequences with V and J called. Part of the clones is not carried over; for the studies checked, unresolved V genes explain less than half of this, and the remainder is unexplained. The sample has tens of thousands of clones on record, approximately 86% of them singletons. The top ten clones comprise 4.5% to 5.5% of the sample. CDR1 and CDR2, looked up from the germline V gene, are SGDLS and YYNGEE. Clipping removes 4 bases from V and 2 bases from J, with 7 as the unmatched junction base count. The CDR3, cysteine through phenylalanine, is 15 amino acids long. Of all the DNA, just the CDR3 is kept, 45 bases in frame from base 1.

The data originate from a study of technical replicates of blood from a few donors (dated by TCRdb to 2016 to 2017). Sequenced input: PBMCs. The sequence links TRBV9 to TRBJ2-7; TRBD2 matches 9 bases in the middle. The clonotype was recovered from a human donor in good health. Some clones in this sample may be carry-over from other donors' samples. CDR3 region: CASSLAGGLTYEQYF. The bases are TGTGCCAGCAGCCTCGCGGGGGGGCTGACCTACGAGCAGTACTTC.